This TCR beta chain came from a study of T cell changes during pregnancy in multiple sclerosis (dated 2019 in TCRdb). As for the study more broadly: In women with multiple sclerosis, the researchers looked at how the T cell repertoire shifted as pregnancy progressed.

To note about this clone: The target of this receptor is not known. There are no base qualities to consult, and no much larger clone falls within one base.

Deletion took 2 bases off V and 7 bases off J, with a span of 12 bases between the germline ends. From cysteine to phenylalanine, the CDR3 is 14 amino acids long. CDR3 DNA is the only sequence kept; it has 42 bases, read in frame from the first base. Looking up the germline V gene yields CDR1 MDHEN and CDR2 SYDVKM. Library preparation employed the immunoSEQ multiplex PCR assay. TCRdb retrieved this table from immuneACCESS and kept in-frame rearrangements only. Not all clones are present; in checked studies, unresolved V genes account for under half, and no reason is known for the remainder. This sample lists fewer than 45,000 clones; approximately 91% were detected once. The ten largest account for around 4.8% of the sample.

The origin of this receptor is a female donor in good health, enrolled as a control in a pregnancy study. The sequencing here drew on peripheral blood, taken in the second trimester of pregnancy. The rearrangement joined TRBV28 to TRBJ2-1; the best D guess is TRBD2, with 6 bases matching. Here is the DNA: TGTGCCAGCAGTTTAGATCCGGGGAGGAATGAGCAGTTCTTC. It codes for CASSLDPGRNEQFF.